What follows is one TCR beta chain and its context. These data come from a study of blood T cell repertoires in COVID-19. TCRdb's table, derived via immunoSEQ multiplex PCR, lists solely in-frame clones and lacks some. The top ten clones hold 8% to 13% of a sample with some 170,000 clones, 80% to 90% of them seen once. The germline V gene has CDR1 MDHEN and CDR2 SYDVKM. J gave up 8 bases and V 7 bases, and 12 bases lay outside the gene matches. The CDR3 is 15 residues long. This receptor was identified in a woman between 40 and 55 years old with COVID-19, enrolled during active disease. The V and J genes are TRBV28 and TRBJ2-3, with 10 bases fitting TRBD1. The specimen sequenced was peripheral blood. The CDR3 bases are TGTGCCAGCAACACACCGGGACAGGGGAAGAGTACGCAGTATTTT. It translates to CASNTPGQGKSTQYF.